This record concerns one TCR beta chain sequence. This sample was included in a study of blood T cell repertoires in COVID-19. V lost 3 bases and J lost 1, with 24 bases in between. The CDR3 totals 19 residues. Looked up from germline, CDR1 is SGHTA and CDR2 is FQGTGA. Assay used: immunoSEQ multiplex PCR; TCRdb lists only in-frame clones, some missing. This sample has around 300,000 clones, with around 90% found just once. V and J are TRBV7-3 and TRBJ2-5; a weak D match, TRBD1 (10 bases). This sequence was found in a woman aged 40 to 50 who had recovered from COVID-19. Material for sequencing was PBMCs or T cells enriched from blood (not recorded which). CDR3 in amino acids: CASSLTGGTRGLAQETQYF. In DNA form, the CDR3 reads TGTGCCAGCAGCTTGACAGGGGGCACCAGGGGACTAGCCCAAGAGACCCAGTACTTC.